The 22 T cell receptor beta chains below come from one sample, sequenced in a study of blood T cell repertoires in COVID-19. The protocol was immunoSEQ multiplex PCR, while the TCRdb copy is restricted to in-frame clones and leaves out a portion. The sample contains fewer than 80,000 clones, about 85% of which appear only once. The material sequenced was peripheral blood. These receptors were taken from a human donor in a cohort sampled during active COVID-19.

The chain has TRBV30 and TRBJ2-7, with 8 bases that match TRBD2. This CDR3 is built from 14 residues. V was pared by 2 bases and J by 4 bases, with 7 bases of the junction left unmatched. CDR1 and CDR2 (germline): GTSNPN, SVGIG (reference sequence). This CDR3 reads CAWSLHSGEYEQYF. DNA for the CDR3: TGTGCCTGGAGTCTTCATAGCGGGGAATACGAGCAGTACTTC.

This clone has more than one count but fewer than ten. The chain employs TRBV20-1 and TRBJ1-2; TRBD1 agrees at 10 bases. The germline V gene encodes CDR1 DFQATT and CDR2 SNEGSKA (reference sequence). V lost 6 bases and J lost 8; bases outside the gene matches: 3. The CDR3 covers 11 residues. The CDR3 region has the DNA TGCAGTGCCGACAGGGGGCGAGGCTACACCTTC. Amino acid sequence: CSADRGRGYTF.

The chain employs TRBV7-2 and TRBJ2-1; 12 bases align to TRBD2. The CDR3 is made up of 15 amino acids. Germline CDR1 and CDR2: SGHTA and FQGNSA. Trimming took 5 bases from V and 4 from J; bases not matched to a gene: 3. CDR3 coding DNA: TGTGCCAGCAGCAAGACTAGCGGGAGTTACAATGAGCAGTTCTTC. It translates to CASSKTSGSYNEQFF. The whole variable domain, remainder taken from reference TRBV7-2 and TRBJ2-1, is GAGVSQSPSNKVTEKGKDVELRCDPISGHTALYWYRQSLGQGLEFLIYFQGNSAPDKSGLPSDRFSAERTGGSVSTLTIQRTQQEDSAVYLCASSKTSGSYNEQFFGPGTRLTVL.

This clone was counted once. This rearrangement joins TRBV2 to TRBJ2-5; D may be TRBD2 (6 bases). Germline-derived CDR1 and CDR2 are SNHLY and FYNNEI. The germline V and J ends were trimmed by 6 bases and 1 base, with 9 bases remaining between them. This CDR3 spans 13 amino acids. CDR3 amino acids: CASRDYPQETQYF. CDR3 DNA: TGTGCCAGCAGGGACTACCCCCAAGAGACCCAGTACTTC.

This clone was found once. At one of its ends the junction is not consistent with the germline gene, which may arise from a read error. The chain combines TRBV29-1 with TRBJ2-1; 8 positions match TRBD1. Germline loops: CDR1 SQVTM, CDR2 ANQGSEA. The CDR3 spans 10 residues. For the CDR3, the DNA is TGCAGCGTAGCAACGACAGGGGTGGTCTTC. It specifies CSVATTGVVF.

The chain carries TRBV7-2 and TRBJ2-5, with TRBD2 as a possible D gene (6 bases). CDR1 SGHTA and CDR2 FQGNSA come from the germline V gene. CDR3 length: 17 residues. Trimming pared 0 bases from V and 1 base from J, leaving 15 bases between. This chain's CDR3 is CASSLALLAGFQETQYF. CDR3 sequence (DNA): TGTGCCAGCAGCTTAGCGCTCTTGGCGGGATTCCAAGAGACCCAGTACTTC.

This chain joins TRBV6-6 and TRBJ2-1, with TRBD2 matching over 7 bases. The CDR3 is 15 amino acids. Germline V gene data show CDR1 as MNHNY and CDR2 as SVGAGI (reference sequence). V was pared by 0 bases and J by 8 bases, with 7 bases of the junction left unmatched. CDR3 bases: TGTGCCAGCAGTTACTCGCGCGGGAGAGGCGATGAGCAGTTCTTC. Translation: CASSYSRGRGDEQFF.

The J gene is TRBJ1-2, the V gene TRBV3-1 (or the pseudogene TRBV3-2); D ambiguous. Per germline, CDR1 LGHDT and CDR2 YNNKEL (reference sequence). The V and J ends lost 6 bases and 7 bases respectively, with 27 bases between them. The CDR3 covers 17 residues. The CDR3 here is CASSSHGVAFVSGGYTF. In nucleotides, the CDR3 is TGTGCCAGCAGTTCTCACGGGGTGGCTTTTGTTTCGGGTGGCTACACCTTC.

The V and J genes are TRBV14 and TRBJ2-7; the D is unclear. The CDR3 is 13 residues long. The germline gives CDR1 SGHDN, CDR2 FVKESK. V lost 0 bases, J lost 3 bases, and 6 bases lay in between. CDR3 sequence reads: CASSQDYFYEQYF. In DNA, the CDR3 is TGTGCCAGCAGCCAAGATTATTTCTACGAGCAGTACTTC.

The gene calls are TRBV11-2 and TRBJ2-5; D may be TRBD1 (6 bases). This CDR3 spans 16 amino acids. Trimming took 5 bases from V and 6 from J, leaving 22 bases between them. CDR1 is SGHAT and CDR2 is FQNNGV in the germline V gene. The CDR3 spells CASSTRQASFSQTQYF. In DNA, the CDR3 is TGTGCCAGCAGCACCCGACAGGCGTCTTTTAGTCAGACCCAGTACTTC.

The chain links TRBV5-1 to TRBJ2-5, with TRBD1 identical over 7 bases. Germline CDR1 SGHRS, CDR2 YFSETQ. The CDR3 has 16 residues. Trimming cost V 0 bases and J 4 bases; bases outside gene matches: 9. CDR3 nucleotide sequence: TGCGCCAGCAGCTTGGGGTCAGGGGGTGGTTTAGAGACCCAGTACTTC. It specifies CASSLGSGGGLETQYF.

This clone occurred once. V gene TRBV5-1 combines with J gene TRBJ1-1, with D possibly being TRBD1 (5 bases). Germline V gene sequence: CDR1 SGHRS, CDR2 YFSETQ. The CDR3 has 13 residues. V was pared by 5 bases and J by 8 bases, with 16 bases between. In DNA form, the CDR3 reads TGCGCCAGCAGTAAAGGGGTCCCACCGGAAGCTTTCTTT. As protein: CASSKGVPPEAFF.

The gene calls are TRBV29-1 and TRBJ2-3; 14 positions match TRBD2. The junction had 12 bases not matched to a gene; V was cut back by 6 bases and J by 4 bases. The length of the CDR3 is 17 residues. Germline V lookup: CDR1 SQVTM, CDR2 ANQGSEA. CDR3 in amino acids: CSVSPGLAGGRADTQYF. The CDR3 DNA reads TGCAGCGTGTCCCCCGGACTAGCGGGGGGTCGGGCAGATACGCAGTATTTT.

The V gene is TRBV5-1, the J gene TRBJ2-7; TRBD2 is a possible D gene (7 bases). V lost 0 bases and J 6 bases, leaving 19 bases between the germline ends. The CDR3 has 16 residues. Germline assignment: CDR1 SGHRS and CDR2 YFSETQ. CDR3 nucleotide sequence: TGCGCCAGCAGCTTGGCCACTGGGGGGGCTGGAGCCGAGCAGTACTTC. This encodes CASSLATGGAGAEQYF.

The chain combines TRBV5-1 with TRBJ2-7; the D gene is possibly TRBD2 (6 bases). V was clipped by 4 bases and J by 0 bases, with 20 bases between them. Germline V lookup: CDR1 SGHRS, CDR2 YFSETQ. This CDR3 is 17 amino acids long. The CDR3 DNA follows: TGCGCCAGCAGCGGGGGTCGACCTGGGACTTCCTCCTACGAGCAGTACTTC. Translated: CASSGGRPGTSSYEQYF.

The chain employs TRBV7-9 and TRBJ2-1, with D maybe TRBD2 (5 bases). The CDR3 is made up of 15 amino acids. The germline CDR1 and CDR2 sequences are SEHNR and FQNEAQ (reference sequence). V shed 5 bases and J shed 2 bases, with 13 bases lying between them. Here the CDR3 DNA reads TGTGCCAGCAGCAGGAATGAGGGAACCTACAATGAGCAGTTCTTC. The encoded protein is CASSRNEGTYNEQFF.

The rearrangement links TRBV9 to TRBJ2-2; TRBD1 agrees at 9 bases. Germline V gene data show CDR1 as SGDLS and CDR2 as YYNGEE. Losses at the gene ends were 6 bases for V and 4 bases for J; bases not matched to a gene: 7. The CDR3 runs 15 residues. The CDR3 protein is CASNTDRGFTGELFF. The CDR3 bases are TGTGCCAGCAACACGGACAGGGGATTCACCGGGGAGCTGTTTTTT.

The chain joins TRBV10-3 to TRBJ2-2; 7 bases agree with TRBD2. Trimming at V came to 0 bases and at J to 6 bases, leaving 1 base not matched to a gene. This CDR3 is 14 amino acids long. Per the germline V gene, CDR1 is ENHRY and CDR2 is SYGVKD. The CDR3 DNA is TGTGCCATCAGTGAGTCGGGAGGGGCCGGGGAGCTGTTTTTT. Translated: CAISESGGAGELFF.

The V and J genes are TRBV12-5 and TRBJ2-7, with D perhaps matching TRBD2 (7 bases). V lost 6 bases and J 7 bases, leaving 16 bases between the germline ends. The CDR3 is made up of 13 amino acids. From germline, CDR1 is LGHNT and CDR2 FRNRAP. CDR3 protein: CASGGRGPWEQYF. The DNA of the CDR3 is TGTGCTAGTGGCGGGCGGGGGCCTTGGGAGCAGTACTTC.

The rearrangement links TRBV7-9 to TRBJ1-4, with D perhaps matching TRBD1 (5 bases). The V end lost 5 bases, the J end lost 0 bases, and 10 bases lay between the germline ends. Germline-derived CDR1 and CDR2 are SEHNR and FQNEAQ (reference sequence). CDR3 length equals 15 residues. CDR3 DNA: TGTGCCAGCAGCCAGGGTAGCCCAACTAATGAAAAACTGTTTTTT. Amino acid sequence: CASSQGSPTNEKLFF.

The gene calls are TRBV7-2 and TRBJ1-6; no definite D call. CDR1 SGHTA and CDR2 FQGNSA come from the germline V gene. CDR3 length: 14 amino acids. V was cut by 2 bases and J by 10 bases, with 12 bases left in between. The CDR3 sequence is CASSLYLDKSPLHF. The DNA for the CDR3 is TGTGCCAGCAGCTTATACCTTGACAAATCACCCCTCCACTTT.

This clone was found a few times. The rearrangement links TRBV3-1 (or the pseudogene TRBV3-2) to TRBJ1-1, with 10 bases lining up with TRBD1. Germline assignment: CDR1 LGHDT and CDR2 YNNKEL (reference sequence). V shed 7 bases, J shed 5 bases, and the junction held 7 bases outside the gene matches. The CDR3 runs to 14 residues. The CDR3 nucleotides read TGTGCCAGCAAACACCGGGACAGGGGTACTGAAGCTTTCTTT. Protein product: CASKHRDRGTEAFF.